This T cell receptor beta chain was recovered during a study of cytomegalovirus exposure and HLA in healthy donors. At the level of the study: Out of about 410 genotyped donors, roughly 80% belonged to the Caucasian-associated ancestry cluster.

With 60 Vbeta and 13 Jbeta primers, the PCR was carried out. Assay: immunoSEQ multiplex PCR; the TCRdb copy retains only in-frame clones and omits some. The repertoire holds some 80,000 clones, with around 77% as singletons. About this clone itself: The target antigen is unknown.

Though probably carrying unrecorded immune exposures, donors were nominally healthy at sampling. V gave up 1 base and J gave up 3 bases; unmatched junction bases: 3. From germline, CDR1 is SGHRS and CDR2 YFSETQ. The length of the CDR3 is 15 residues. Findings and limits, study-wide: CMV serostatus was the sole immune exposure information available. The study carried out a later analysis of TCR beta sequences. It associated approximately 15,000 of them with specific HLA alleles at a false discovery rate of 0.05.

The sample comprised PBMCs. The gene calls are TRBV5-1 and TRBJ2-1, with TRBD1 identical over 8 bases. The TCR originated in a man aged 50 to 59 in good health and CMV-seronegative. CDR3 residues: CASSLLGQDYNEQFF. The DNA for the CDR3 is TGCGCCAGCAGCTTGTTGGGACAGGACTACAATGAGCAGTTCTTC.